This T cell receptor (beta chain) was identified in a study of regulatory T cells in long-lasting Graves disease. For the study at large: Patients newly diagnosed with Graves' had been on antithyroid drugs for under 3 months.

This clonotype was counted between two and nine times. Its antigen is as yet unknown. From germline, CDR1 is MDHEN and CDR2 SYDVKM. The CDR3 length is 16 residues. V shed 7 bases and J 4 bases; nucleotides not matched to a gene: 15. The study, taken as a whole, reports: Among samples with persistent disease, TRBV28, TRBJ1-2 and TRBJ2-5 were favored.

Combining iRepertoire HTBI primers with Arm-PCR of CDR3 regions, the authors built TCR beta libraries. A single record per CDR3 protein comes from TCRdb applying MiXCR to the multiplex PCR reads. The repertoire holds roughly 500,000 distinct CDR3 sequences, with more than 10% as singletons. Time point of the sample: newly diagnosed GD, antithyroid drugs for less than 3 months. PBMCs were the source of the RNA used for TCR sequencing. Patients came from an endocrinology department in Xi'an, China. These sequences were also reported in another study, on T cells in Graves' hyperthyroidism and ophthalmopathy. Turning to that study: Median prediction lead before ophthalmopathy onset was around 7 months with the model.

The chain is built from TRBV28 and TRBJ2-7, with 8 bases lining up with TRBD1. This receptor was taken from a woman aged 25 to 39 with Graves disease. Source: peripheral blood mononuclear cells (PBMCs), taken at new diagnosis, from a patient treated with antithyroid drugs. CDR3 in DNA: TGTGCCAGCACCATCTATCCGAGTCAGGGGGCTTACGAGCAGTACTTC. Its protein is CASTIYPSQGAYEQYF.